These T cell receptor beta chains were read from a single sample in a study of Graves' ophthalmopathy and Graves' hyperthyroidism. Using its own MiXCR run on the multiplex PCR reads, TCRdb lists one record per CDR3 protein. Counted here are some 200,000 distinct CDR3 sequences, 25% to 30% occurring once; the ten biggest clones make up around 10%. The source material was peripheral blood. These TCRs come from a man aged 50 or older with Graves' ophthalmopathy. The CDR3 runs from the conserved cysteine through the conserved F or W. A D gene is named only where the DNA matches it firmly. The listing skips clone size in some rows; elsewhere it reads once, few, many or a size class.

>TRBJ2-5|TRBD2|once|TRBV12-3/TRBV12-4
CASSLHLGLAAFETQYF
TGTGCCAGCAGTTTGCATCTGGGACTAGCGGCTTTTGAGACCCAGTACTTC
>TRBJ2-4|TRBD2|many|TRBV11-2
CASSLVVSGKQNIQYF
TGTGCCAGCAGCTTAGTAGTTAGCGGGAAGCAAAACATTCAGTACTTC
>TRBJ1-2|.|few|TRBV24-1
CATSDPRQDGYTF
TGTGCCACCAGTGATCCTAGGCAGGATGGCTACACCTTC
>TRBJ2-7|TRBD1|.|TRBV29-1
CSVGGQGGF
TGCAGCGTGGGGGGACAGGGAGGGTTC
>TRBJ2-7|TRBD2|.|TRBV20-1
CSAREGHADGAGVYEQYF
TGCAGTGCTAGAGAGGGACACGCAGATGGAGCGGGAGTATACGAGCAGTACTTC
>TRBJ1-2|.|.|TRBV28
CASSKQGGRFYGYTF
TGTGCCAGCAGCAAACAGGGTGGGAGGTTCTATGGCTACACCTTC
>TRBJ2-7|TRBD2|many|TRBV20-1
CSAYPASGSREQYF
TGCAGTGCCTACCCGGCTAGCGGATCGCGGGAGCAGTACTTC
>TRBJ1-1|.|many|TRBV7-9
CASSWAGLNTEAFF
TGTGCCAGCAGCTGGGCGGGACTGAACACTGAAGCTTTCTTT
>TRBJ1-1|TRBD1|many|TRBV6-5
CASSYIYRGNTEAFF
TGTGCCAGCAGTTACATCTACAGGGGGAACACTGAAGCTTTCTTT
>TRBJ2-7|TRBD2|.|TRBV11-2
CASSLTSGGLISYEQYF
TGTGCCAGCAGCTTGACTAGCGGGGGCCTCATTTCTTACGAGCAGTACTTC
>TRBJ2-7|.|many|TRBV6-1
CASNAQGSGSYEQYF
TGTGCCAGCAACGCCCAGGGCAGTGGCTCCTACGAGCAGTACTTC
>TRBJ2-7|.|many|TRBV12-3/TRBV12-4
CASSLATMKGTPSYEQYF
TGTGCCAGCAGTTTAGCCACGATGAAAGGTACTCCCTCCTACGAGCAGTACTTC
>TRBJ2-3|TRBD2|.|TRBV9
CASSVASGTRDTQYF
TGTGCCAGCAGCGTCGCTAGCGGTACGAGAGATACGCAGTATTTT
>TRBJ1-5|.|.|TRBV6-2/TRBV6-3
CASRKGQSSTQPQHF
TGTGCCAGCAGGAAGGGCCAATCATCAACCCAGCCCCAGCATTTT
>TRBJ1-5|.|many|TRBV20-1
CSAGQGGPNQPQHF
TGCAGTGCAGGGCAGGGAGGACCGAATCAGCCCCAGCATTTT
>TRBJ2-4|.|many|TRBV7-2
CASSPPGGSGLGNIQYF
TGTGCCAGCAGCCCCCCCGGGGGCAGCGGGCTCGGAAACATTCAGTACTTC
>TRBJ2-2|.|many|TRBV12-3/TRBV12-4
CASRPPELTGELFF
TGTGCCAGCAGACCCCCCGAACTCACCGGGGAGCTGTTTTTT
>TRBJ2-3|.|many|TRBV5-1
CASSLYPGDPGTDTQYF
TGCGCCAGCAGCTTGTACCCGGGAGACCCAGGAACAGATACGCAGTATTTT
>TRBJ1-1|.|.|TRBV6-1
CASSVMGYDTEAFF
TGTGCCAGCAGTGTTATGGGGTATGACACTGAAGCTTTCTTT
>TRBJ1-6|.|.|TRBV6-5
CASSYLAGDSPLHF
TGTGCCAGCAGTTATCTGGCGGGCGATTCACCCCTCCACTTT
>TRBJ2-5|.|.|TRBV7-2
CASSLGGTLKETQYF
TGTGCCAGCAGCTTAGGGGGGACACTAAAAGAGACCCAGTACTTC
>TRBJ1-5|TRBD1|many|TRBV20-1
CSARDGATGRQPQHF
TGCAGTGCTAGAGATGGGGCGACAGGGAGACAGCCCCAGCATTTT
>TRBJ1-6|.|many|TRBV28
CASTSVNSPLHF
TGTGCCAGCACTTCAGTTAATTCACCCCTCCACTTT
>TRBJ2-5|.|.|TRBV7-2
CASSPGSRETQYF
TGTGCCAGCAGCCCGGGGAGTCGGGAGACCCAGTACTTC
>TRBJ2-7|.|few|TRBV7-2
CASSPTGFHFYEQYF
TGTGCCAGCAGCCCGACAGGTTTTCACTTCTACGAGCAGTACTTC
>TRBJ2-5|.|.|TRBV7-2
CASSLQVQRETQYF
TGTGCCAGCAGCTTGCAGGTCCAGAGGGAGACCCAGTACTTC
>TRBJ2-7|TRBD1|many|TRBV11-1
CASSSHNLTGMSEQYF
TGTGCCAGCAGCTCCCACAACCTGACAGGGATGAGCGAGCAGTACTTC
>TRBJ1-2|.|.|TRBV2
CASVRRPANYGYTF
TGTGCCAGCGTCCGTAGGCCCGCTAACTATGGCTACACCTTC
>TRBJ2-7|TRBD1|many|TRBV7-9
CASSSQGLPYEQYF
TGTGCCAGCAGCTCACAGGGGCTGCCCTACGAGCAGTACTTC
>TRBJ2-5|.|many|TRBV28
CASSPVQETQYF
TGTGCCAGCAGTCCCGTTCAAGAGACCCAGTACTTC